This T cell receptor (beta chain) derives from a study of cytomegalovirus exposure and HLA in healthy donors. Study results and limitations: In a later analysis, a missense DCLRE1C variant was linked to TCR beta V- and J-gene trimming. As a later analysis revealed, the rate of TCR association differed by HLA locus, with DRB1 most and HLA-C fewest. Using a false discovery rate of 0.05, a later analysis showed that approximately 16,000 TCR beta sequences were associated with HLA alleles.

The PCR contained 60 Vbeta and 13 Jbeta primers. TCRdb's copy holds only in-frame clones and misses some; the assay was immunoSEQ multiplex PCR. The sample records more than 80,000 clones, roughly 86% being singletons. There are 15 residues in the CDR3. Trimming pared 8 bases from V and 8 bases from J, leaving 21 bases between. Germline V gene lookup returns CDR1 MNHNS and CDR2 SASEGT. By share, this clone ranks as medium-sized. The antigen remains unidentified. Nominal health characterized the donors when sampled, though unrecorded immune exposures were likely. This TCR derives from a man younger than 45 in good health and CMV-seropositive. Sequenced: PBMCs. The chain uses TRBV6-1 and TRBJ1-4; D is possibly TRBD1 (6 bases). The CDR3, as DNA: TGTGCCAGCGGTCTAACAGGGTTTTCGAGGGAAAAACTGTTTTTT. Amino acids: CASGLTGFSREKLFF.